This T cell receptor beta chain originates from a study of CD8+ T cells in alopecia areata. On the study more broadly: Each of the treated patients was given oral tofacitinib, 5 to 10 mg twice daily, for moderate-to-severe alopecia areata. Treatment ran 6 to 18 months, with 6 months of follow-up afterward. Overall study results and limits: Resident alphabeta T cells of normal skin are also sequenced in scalp samples.

Lesional scalp punch biopsies and peripheral blood came from alopecia areata patients. As for this clone: Its target is unknown.

RNA was isolated and reverse transcribed to cDNA, the sequencing template. TCRdb's table, derived via immunoSEQ multiplex PCR, lists solely in-frame clones and lacks some. The data contain around 250,000 clones, roughly two thirds of them singletons. The TCR sequence derives from a human donor with alopecia areata. This specimen was CD4+ T cells sorted from blood, taken at week 0.

The CDR3 here is CASSFRGSNPQYF. The CDR3 DNA reads as TGTGCCAGCAGTTTTCGGGGCAGCAACCCTCAATACTTC. The chain combines TRBV27 with TRBJ2-5; the D gene could be TRBD1 or TRBD2 (5 bases each). Germline V lookup: CDR1 MNHEY, CDR2 SMNVEV (reference sequence). The CDR3 length is 13 residues. Trimming shortened V by 3 bases and J by 14 bases, and 19 bases separated the two germline ends.